The text below deals with one T cell receptor (beta chain). What it recognizes is unknown. Using immunoSEQ multiplex PCR, the repertoire was profiled, and TCRdb retains in-frame clones only, with some absent. The sample comprises approximately 2,500 clones, about 68% of which are singletons, and roughly 14% rests with the top ten. This sample was taken from a study of PD-1 blockade in classical Hodgkin lymphoma. Study-wide points: Reports indicated that newly diagnosed patients had lower baseline TCR diversity than healthy donors did. Causes of the repertoire differences remain undefined, possibly disease activity or prior therapy.

Time point here: newly diagnosed, previously untreated cHL patient sample. CD8+ T cell isolation from thawed PBMCs was performed by magnetic negative selection. Comparators were PBMCs taken from newly diagnosed, untreated classical Hodgkin lymphoma. This clonotype was obtained from a human donor with classical Hodgkin lymphoma. What was sequenced was CD8+ T cells from blood.

The chain's CDR3 is CASSRRRKTQYF. In nucleotides, the CDR3 is TGTGCCAGCAGCCGGCGTAGAAAGACCCAGTACTTC. The chain links TRBV7-6 to TRBJ2-5; D unclear. Per germline, CDR1 SGHVS and CDR2 FNYEAQ. V lost 5 bases, J lost 6 bases, and 10 bases lay in between. The length of the CDR3 is 12 residues.